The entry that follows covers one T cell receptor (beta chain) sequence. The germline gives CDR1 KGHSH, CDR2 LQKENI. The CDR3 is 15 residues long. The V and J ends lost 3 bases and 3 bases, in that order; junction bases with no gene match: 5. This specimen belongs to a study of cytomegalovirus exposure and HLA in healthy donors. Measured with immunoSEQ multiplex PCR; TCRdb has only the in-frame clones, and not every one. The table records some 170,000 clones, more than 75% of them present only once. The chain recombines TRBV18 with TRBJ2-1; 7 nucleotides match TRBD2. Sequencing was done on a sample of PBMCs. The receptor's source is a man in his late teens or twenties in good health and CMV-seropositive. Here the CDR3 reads CASSPSGAYYNEQFF. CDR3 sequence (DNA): TGTGCCAGCTCACCCAGCGGGGCCTACTACAATGAGCAGTTCTTC.